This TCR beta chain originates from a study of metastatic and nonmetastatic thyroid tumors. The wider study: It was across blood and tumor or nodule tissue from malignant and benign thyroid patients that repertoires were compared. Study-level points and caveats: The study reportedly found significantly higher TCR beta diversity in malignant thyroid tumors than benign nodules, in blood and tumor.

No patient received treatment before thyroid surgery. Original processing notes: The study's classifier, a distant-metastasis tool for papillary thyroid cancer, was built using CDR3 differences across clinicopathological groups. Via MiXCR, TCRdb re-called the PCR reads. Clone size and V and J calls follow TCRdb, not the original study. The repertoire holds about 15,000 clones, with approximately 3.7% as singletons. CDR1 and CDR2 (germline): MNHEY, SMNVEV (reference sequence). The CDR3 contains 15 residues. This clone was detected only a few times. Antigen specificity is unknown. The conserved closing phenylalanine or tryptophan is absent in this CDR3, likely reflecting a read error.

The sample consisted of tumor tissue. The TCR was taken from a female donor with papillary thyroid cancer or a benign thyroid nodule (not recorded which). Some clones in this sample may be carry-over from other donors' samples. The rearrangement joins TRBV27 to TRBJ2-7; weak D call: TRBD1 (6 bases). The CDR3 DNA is TGTGCCAGCAGATCCGGACAGAACCCGTCCTGCGAGCAGTACTCC. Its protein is CASRSGQNPSCEQYS.